The subject of this entry is one T cell receptor (beta chain). The data originate from a study of T-cell memory formation after mild COVID-19. Amplification by 5'RACE using constant-segment primers produced TCR alpha and TCR beta cDNA libraries that carried sample barcodes and UMIs. From the 5' RACE reads, TCRdb called clonotypes with MiXCR, one entry per CDR3 protein. The sample contains 90,000 to 120,000 distinct CDR3 sequences, about an eighth of which appear only once. The CDR3 is made up of 18 amino acids. Trimming at V came to 3 bases and at J to 2 bases, leaving 13 bases not matched to a gene. Germline-derived CDR1 and CDR2 are SEHNR and FQNEAQ (reference sequence).

Sequenced input: PBMCs or a T cell subset sorted from them (not recorded which). The genes are TRBV7-9 and TRBJ2-3; 8 bases line up with TRBD2. This TCR came from a man between 18 and 29 years old who had mild COVID-19 (a few samples of this study predate the infection). Cell type and time point are not known. The CDR3 sequence: CASSFPFGRGDSTDTQYF. The DNA for the CDR3 is TGTGCCAGCAGCTTTCCTTTTGGGCGGGGGGATTCCACAGATACGCAGTATTTT.